This T cell receptor beta chain was documented in a study of T cell responses to AZD1222 COVID-19 vaccine. Assay: immunoSEQ multiplex PCR; the TCRdb copy retains only in-frame clones and omits some. The data hold about 180,000 clones, with roughly 88% observed a single time. This CDR3 is 13 amino acids long. Germline V gene lookup returns CDR1 SGHTA and CDR2 FQGTGA. After removal of 3 bases from V and 3 bases from J, the junction contained 0 bases not matched to a gene. The V call is TRBV7-3, the J call TRBJ2-3; 7 bases line up with TRBD2. This clonotype was sampled from an adult in good health. Specimen: peripheral blood, collected on day 0 of AZD1222 vaccination. CDR3 protein: CASSLGGTDTQYF. The CDR3 DNA reads as TGTGCCAGCAGCTTGGGGGGGACAGATACGCAGTATTTT. Full variable domain (remainder filled in from reference TRBV7-3 and TRBJ2-3): GAGVSQTPSNKVTEKGKYVELRCDPISGHTALYWYRQSLGQGPEFLIYFQGTGAADDSGLPNDRFFAVRPEGSVSTLKIQRTERGDSAVYLCASSLGGTDTQYFGPGTRLTVL.